These 18 T cell receptor beta chains were sequenced from one sample in a study of shared clonotypes between healthy human individuals. Assay used: immunoSEQ multiplex PCR; TCRdb lists only in-frame clones, some missing. The repertoire holds some 690,000 clones, with about 92% as singletons. The sequencing sample was made of memory CD8+ T cells from PBMCs. Subset noted: CD45RO+ cells pooled with CCR7-negative TemRA cells. These TCRs come from a man in his late teens or twenties in good health. Some clones in this sample may be carry-over from other donors' samples.

The rearrangement uses TRBV9 and TRBJ2-7; no clear D gene. Trimming removed 1 base from V and 2 bases from J, with 10 bases in between. CDR1 SGDLS and CDR2 YYNGEE come from the germline V gene. This CDR3 spans 14 amino acids. The CDR3 spells CASSVYGGTYEQYF. The DNA for the CDR3 is TGTGCCAGCAGCGTATACGGCGGAACCTACGAGCAGTACTTC.

This CDR3 is CASRLAGVSVNEQFF. The CDR3 coding sequence is TGTGCCAGTAGGCTAGCGGGAGTGAGTGTCAATGAGCAGTTCTTC. The chain combines TRBV19 with TRBJ2-1; 10 bases map to TRBD2. The CDR3 covers 15 residues. CDR1 LNHDA and CDR2 SQIVND come from the germline V gene (reference sequence). After removal of 6 bases from V and 6 bases from J, the junction contained 8 bases not matched to a gene.

The genes are TRBV5-1 and TRBJ2-7; 9 bases agree with TRBD1. This CDR3 is 14 amino acids long. Looked up from germline, CDR1 is SGHRS and CDR2 is YFSETQ. V dropped 3 bases and J dropped 5; count of bases not matched to a gene: 6. In DNA, the CDR3 is TGCGCCAGCAGCTGGACAGGGGTGGACAACGAGCAGTACTTC. Translation: CASSWTGVDNEQYF. Full variable domain (outside the CDR3, taken from reference TRBV5-1 and TRBJ2-7): KAGVTQTPRYLIKTRGQQVTLSCSPISGHRSVSWYQQTPGQGLQFLFEYFSETQRNKGNFPGRFSGRQFSNSRSEMNVSTLELGDSALYLCASSWTGVDNEQYFGPGTRLTVT.

The chain combines TRBV7-9 with TRBJ1-2; TRBD1 aligns across 7 bases. Germline CDR1 and CDR2: SEHNR and FQNEAQ (reference sequence). This CDR3 spans 15 amino acids. The J segment lost 5 bases and the V segment lost 5 bases, leaving 11 bases of the junction unmatched. The CDR3 DNA reads as TGTGCCAGCAGCCGACATACTGACAGGGAATATGGCTACACCTTC. This encodes CASSRHTDREYGYTF.

The V and J genes are TRBV7-9 and TRBJ2-1; D is perhaps TRBD1 (5 bases). The length of the CDR3 is 16 residues. The germline V gene encodes CDR1 SEHNR and CDR2 FQNEAQ (reference sequence). The ends were cut back, 0 bases at V and 9 bases at J, with 18 bases in the middle. The CDR3 region has the DNA TGTGCCAGCAGCTTAGCGGGTGGACACGCAGGCAGTGAGCAGTTCTTC. Translating gives CASSLAGGHAGSEQFF.

J is TRBJ2-7 and V is TRBV10-1; D may be TRBD1 (5 bases). The germline V and J ends were trimmed by 6 bases and 7 bases, with 19 bases remaining between them. This CDR3 has 14 residues. CDR1 WNHNN and CDR2 SYGVQD come from the germline V gene (reference sequence). CDR3 sequence: CASSNLNRRGEQYF. The CDR3 nucleotides are TGCGCCAGCAGCAACCTAAACCGAAGGGGTGAGCAGTACTTC.

Concerning this clone: At the DNA level, this CDR3 is encoded by other sequences in the same sample as well. The V call is TRBV9, the J call TRBJ2-7; D is unresolved. In germline, CDR1 is SGDLS, CDR2 YYNGEE. CDR3 size: 13 residues. V gave up 0 bases and J gave up 4 bases, with 8 bases separating them. Written as DNA, the CDR3 is TGTGCCAGCAGCGTAGGTCTAGGTTACGAGCAGTACTTC. This gives the protein CASSVGLGYEQYF.

The genes are TRBV10-3 and TRBJ2-7, with 7 bases aligning to TRBD2. After removal of 0 bases from V and 1 base from J, the junction contained 6 bases not matched to a gene. This CDR3 has 16 residues. The V gene's germline CDR1 is ENHRY and CDR2 SYGVKD. The CDR3 loop reads CAISESGTITSYEQYF. In DNA, the CDR3 is TGTGCCATCAGTGAGTCGGGGACTATTACATCCTACGAGCAGTACTTC.

The chain carries TRBV10-3 and TRBJ2-7, with TRBD2 matching over 9 bases. Per germline, CDR1 ENHRY and CDR2 SYGVKD. The CDR3 contains 15 residues. With 0 bases clipped from V and 2 bases from J, the junction kept 2 bases outside the gene matches. CDR3 sequence reads: CAISESTSGPYEQYF. CDR3 nucleotides: TGTGCCATCAGTGAGTCGACTAGCGGCCCCTACGAGCAGTACTTC.

The V call is TRBV7-8, the J call TRBJ1-1, with D tentatively TRBD1 (5 bases). Germline values: CDR1 SGHVS, CDR2 FQNEAQ. The CDR3 is made up of 13 amino acids. The germline V and J ends were trimmed by 2 bases and 6 bases, with 10 bases remaining between them. DNA of the CDR3: TGTGCCAGCAGCTTAAACCTGGGGGCTGAAGCTTTCTTT. Translating it yields CASSLNLGAEAFF.

The V call is TRBV30, the J call TRBJ2-7, with 7 nucleotides matching TRBD1. The CDR3 length is 12 residues. J gave up 0 bases and V 5 bases, and 1 base lay outside the gene matches. Germline V gene sequence: CDR1 GTSNPN, CDR2 SVGIG (reference sequence). CDR3 protein: CAWDRDSYEQYF. The CDR3 bases are TGTGCCTGGGACAGGGACTCCTACGAGCAGTACTTC.

V gene TRBV27 combines with J gene TRBJ2-7, with D maybe TRBD2 (6 bases). Trimming stripped 4 bases from V and 9 bases from J, with 16 bases between. The CDR3 is 13 amino acids. CDR1 is MNHEY, CDR2 SMNVEV, per germline (reference sequence). The CDR3 here is CASSSAPPSAQYF. CDR3 in DNA: TGTGCCAGCAGTTCAGCCCCACCTAGCGCGCAGTACTTC.

The J gene is TRBJ2-5, the V gene TRBV19; no clear D gene. The CDR3 covers 18 residues. Germline V gene data show CDR1 as LNHDA and CDR2 as SQIVND (reference sequence). V lost 4 bases and J lost 1, with 22 bases in between. As DNA, the CDR3 is TGTGCCAGTAGTAGCCGGGCGGCCCACCTATCTTCCCAAGAGACCCAGTACTTC. This gives the protein CASSSRAAHLSSQETQYF.

The rearrangement uses TRBV19 and TRBJ2-5, with D maybe TRBD1 (6 bases). The length of the CDR3 is 13 residues. V was shortened by 5 bases and J by 5 bases, with 12 bases between the two germline ends. Germline values: CDR1 LNHDA, CDR2 SQIVND (reference sequence). The CDR3 is CASSPGTRETQYF. CDR3 sequence (DNA): TGTGCCAGTAGTCCCGGGACAAGGGAGACCCAGTACTTC.

This clone was seen a single time. The V gene is TRBV2, the J gene TRBJ2-7; perhaps TRBD1 as D (5 bases). This CDR3 is built from 11 residues. V was trimmed by 8 bases and J by 3 bases, leaving 8 bases between them. Per germline, CDR1 SNHLY and CDR2 FYNNEI. CDR3 nucleotide sequence: TGTGCCAGCGGGGCGGTCTACGAGCAGTACTTC. This gives the protein CASGAVYEQYF. Full variable domain (missing parts from reference TRBV2 and TRBJ2-7): EPEVTQTPSHQVTQMGQEVILRCVPISNHLYFYWYRQILGQKVEFLVSFYNNEISEKSEIFDDQFSVERPDGSNFTLKIRSTKLEDSAMYFCASGAVYEQYFGPGTRLTVT.

This chain links TRBV9 with TRBJ2-5; maybe TRBD1 (6 bases). Germline V gene lookup returns CDR1 SGDLS and CDR2 YYNGEE. Trimming took 3 bases from V and 2 from J, leaving 14 bases between them. CDR3 length equals 15 residues. The CDR3 sequence is CASSATGTIQETQYF. CDR3 DNA sequence: TGTGCCAGCAGCGCCACCGGGACAATTCAAGAGACCCAGTACTTC.

The chain employs TRBV5-1 and TRBJ2-7; 10 nucleotides align to TRBD2. The V gene end was trimmed by 0 bases and the J gene end by 4 bases; junction bases not matched to a gene: 7. Germline CDR1 reads SGHRS; CDR2 reads YFSETQ. The CDR3 runs to 16 residues. The DNA for the CDR3 is TGCGCCAGCAGCTTGGCACCGGGACTAGCGACGTACGAGCAGTACTTC. As protein: CASSLAPGLATYEQYF.

This chain uses TRBV5-1 with TRBJ2-2, with 9 bases lining up with TRBD1. The CDR3 covers 16 residues. CDR1 and CDR2 (germline): SGHRS, YFSETQ. Unmatched junction bases numbered 4, after V lost 1 base and J lost 3 bases. The CDR3 spells CASSLRQGVDTGELFF. CDR3 DNA: TGCGCCAGCAGCTTGAGACAGGGGGTAGACACCGGGGAGCTGTTTTTT. Filled out from reference TRBV5-1 and TRBJ2-2, the complete variable domain reads KAGVTQTPRYLIKTRGQQVTLSCSPISGHRSVSWYQQTPGQGLQFLFEYFSETQRNKGNFPGRFSGRQFSNSRSEMNVSTLELGDSALYLCASSLRQGVDTGELFFGEGSRLTVL.